The sequence of this T cell receptor beta chain was determined in a study of cytomegalovirus exposure and HLA in healthy donors. Study outcomes and limitations: Associated with cytomegalovirus, according to the listing, were 150 to 200 TCR beta chains.

PCR used 60 Vbeta primers and 13 Jbeta primers. Data came from immunoSEQ multiplex PCR; TCRdb stores just in-frame clones and leaves some out. The table includes fewer than 250,000 clones, roughly 70% detected once. The junction had 0 bases not matched to a gene; V was cut back by 4 bases and J by 0 bases. Germline CDR1 reads SNHLY; CDR2 reads FYNNEI. The length of the CDR3 is 13 residues. In the case of this clone: Its target is not known. Other nucleotide sequences in the sample specify the same CDR3.

This receptor was taken from a woman younger than 45 in good health and CMV-seronegative. Source material: PBMCs. The genes are TRBV2 and TRBJ2-7, with TRBD1 matching 7 bases. CDR3 sequence reads: CASSAGGSYEQYF. The DNA of the CDR3 is TGTGCCAGCAGTGCAGGGGGCTCCTACGAGCAGTACTTC.